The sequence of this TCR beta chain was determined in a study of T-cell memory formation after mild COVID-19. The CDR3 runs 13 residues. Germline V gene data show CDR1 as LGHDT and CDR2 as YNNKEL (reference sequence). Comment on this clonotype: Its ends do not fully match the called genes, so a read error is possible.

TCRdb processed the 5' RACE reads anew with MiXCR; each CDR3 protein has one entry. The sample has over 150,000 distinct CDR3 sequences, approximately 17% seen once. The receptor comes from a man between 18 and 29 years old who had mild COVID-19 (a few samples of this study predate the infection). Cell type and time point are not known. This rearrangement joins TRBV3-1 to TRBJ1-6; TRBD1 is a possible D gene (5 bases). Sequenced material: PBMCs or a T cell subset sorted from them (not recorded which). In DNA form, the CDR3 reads TGTGCCAGCAGCCGCGGGACGGCTTCACCCATCCACTTT. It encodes CASSRGTASPIHF.